Here is one T cell receptor beta chain with its context. This clone was counted a single time. Which antigen it targets is not known. No base quality information exists; no much larger clone differs at one position. The same CDR3 can be traced to other DNA sequences in this sample. The CDR1 and CDR2 encoded by the germline V gene are KGHSH and LQKENI. At the junction V is shortened by 6 bases and J by 4 bases; bases outside the gene matches: 4. Measured from the cysteine to the phenylalanine, the CDR3 is 14 residues long. CDR3 DNA is the only sequence kept; it has 42 bases, read in frame from the first base. These data belong to a study of shared clonotypes between healthy human individuals (dated by TCRdb to about 2020). With regard to the full study: A couple of women and a few men aged 18 to 49 years were included in the cohort. For each donor, CD4 naive and CD4 memory were each run on three plates, CD8 naive on two plates, and CD8 memory on one plate. Blood TCR repertoires of roughly 5 healthy adults were deeply sequenced to estimate repertoire size and the extent of clonotype sharing between individuals. Different laboratories and diverse techniques were used to prepare libraries and sequence TCR repertoires, to increase sequencing depth and limit assay-specific biases. Between about 0.94 and 10 billion PBMCs per donor were obtained by leukapheresis.

Paper-wide results and their limitations: Because the study included only a small number of donors, the genetic and exposure-history diversity represented was limited. Sampling was limited to blood, and TCR repertoires in tissue likely differ from TCR repertoires in blood. Incomplete sequencing was indicated by rarefaction of sorted-subset datasets, despite the large sequencing depth. Pairwise subsampling led to the expectation that sequencing depth would affect the degree of clonotype sharing among donors. Naive subsets generally had larger estimated clonotype richness than memory subsets. Clonotypes shared by all four sorted-subset donors showed higher generation probabilities than non-shared clonotypes. When a handful of donors were compared, the shared fraction of clonotypes was about 5% for naive CD4, approximately 3.3% for naive CD8, more than 2% for memory CD4, and 0.3% to 0.5% for memory CD8.

The donors were healthy, HIV-negative adults who had no recently reported acute infections or vaccinations. Every donor was a Caucasian adult residing in Nashville, Tennessee, USA. CD4+ T cells were enriched through magnetic negative selection, after which naive cells were positively selected on CD45RA and the remaining negative fraction served as the memory subset. After blood collection by leukapheresis, PBMCs were isolated using Ficoll-Histopaque density gradient centrifugation and then cryopreserved in the vapor phase of liquid nitrogen. Analytical flow cytometry was used to check the purity and quantity of every magnetically sorted T cell population. From each sorted fraction, genomic DNA was isolated and quantified by UV absorbance on a Nanodrop 2000c. Using the deep immunoSEQ assay, multiplex PCR amplified TCR CDR3 regions from genomic DNA. For each cell subset, the extracted genomic DNA was distributed evenly across all wells of several immunoSEQ 96-well plates, and each plate served as one replicate. Each replicate PCR for sorted subsets received roughly 0.2 ug genomic DNA, equal to roughly 30,000 T cell genomes. The purified libraries were quantified using a Qubit 3.0 fluorometer, sized with a Bioanalyzer 2100, and then quantified again using the KAPA Library Quantification kit. Every immunoSEQ 96-well plate was sequenced on a dedicated single-read 150-cycle Illumina NextSeq 550 flow cell. Per the authors' processing: Because the immunoSEQ output included only junctional sequences and no quality scores, the filtering could not be the same as the filtering used for full-length reads. To assign V/J genes and CDR3, sequences were annotated against IMGT germline references using PyIR, a Python wrapper for IgBLAST v1.9. Reads with weak V/J assignments (E-value above 1e-6), missing CDR3, stop codons, out-of-frame junctions, or ambiguous translated residues were removed. V3J clonotypes were defined as sequences sharing the same inferred V gene, J gene, and CDR3 amino acid sequence. To compute the percentage overlap between repertoires, the number of shared unique clonotypes was divided by the size of the smaller repertoire. Three approaches were used to assess repertoire richness: RTK rarefaction, the Chao1 estimator, and Recon v2.1 estimates of unobserved clonotypes. For all TCRbeta clonotypes obtained by the gDNA method from a few donors, generation probabilities were computed with OLGA. The clones in this table, taken by TCRdb from immuneACCESS, are in-frame only. Not every clone is retained; where verified, under half of the shortfall comes from an unresolved V gene, and the cause of the rest is unknown. That table gives V, J and clone size, and the DNA gave D and trimming. The sample table lists approximately 2,300,000 clones, 85% to 95% of them with a count of one. Around 0.4% of the sample belongs to the ten largest clones.

Sequencing used naive CD4+ T cells from PBMCs. According to the study, the label for this sample's cell subset or site signals: CD45RA+ positively selected. This receptor was obtained from a man between 18 and 29 years old in good health. Some clones in this sample may be carry-over from other donors' samples. The sequence joins TRBV18 to TRBJ2-7; TRBD1 aligns with 12 central bases. The nucleotide sequence reads as follows: TGTGCCAGCTCGCTGGGACAGGGGGCTTACGAGCAGTACTTC. It specifies CASSLGQGAYEQYF.